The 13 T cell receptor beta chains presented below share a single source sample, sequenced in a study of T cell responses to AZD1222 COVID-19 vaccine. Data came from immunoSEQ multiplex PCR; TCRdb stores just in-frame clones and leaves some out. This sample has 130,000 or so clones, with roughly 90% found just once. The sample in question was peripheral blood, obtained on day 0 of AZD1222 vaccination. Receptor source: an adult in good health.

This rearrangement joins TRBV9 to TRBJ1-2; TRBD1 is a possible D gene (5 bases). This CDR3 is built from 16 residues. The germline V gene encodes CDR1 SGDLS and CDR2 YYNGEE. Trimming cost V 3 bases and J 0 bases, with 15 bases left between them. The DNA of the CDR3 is TGTGCCAGCAGCGGATGGAAGGACACCGCTAACTATGGCTACACCTTC. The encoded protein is CASSGWKDTANYGYTF.

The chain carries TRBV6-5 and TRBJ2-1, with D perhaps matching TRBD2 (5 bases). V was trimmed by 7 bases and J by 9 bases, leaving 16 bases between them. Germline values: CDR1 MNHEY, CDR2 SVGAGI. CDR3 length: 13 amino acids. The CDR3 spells CASNNGPRGEQFF. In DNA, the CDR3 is TGTGCCAGCAATAACGGCCCTCGGGGTGAGCAGTTCTTC.

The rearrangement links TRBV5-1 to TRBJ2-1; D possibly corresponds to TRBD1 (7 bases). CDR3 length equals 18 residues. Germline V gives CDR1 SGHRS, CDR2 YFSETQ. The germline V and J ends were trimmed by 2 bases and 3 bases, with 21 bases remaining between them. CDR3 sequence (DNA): TGCGCCAGCAGCTTCGCAGGGGGGAAGCGGGTATACTACAATGAGCAGTTCTTC. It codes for CASSFAGGKRVYYNEQFF.

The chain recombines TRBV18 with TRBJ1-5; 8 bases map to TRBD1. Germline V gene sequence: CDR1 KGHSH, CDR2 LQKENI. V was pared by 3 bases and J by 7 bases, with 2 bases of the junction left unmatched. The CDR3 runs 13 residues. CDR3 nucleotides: TGTGCCAGCTCACCGGACAGGGCCCAGCCCCAGCATTTT. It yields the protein CASSPDRAQPQHF.

The CDR3 region has the DNA TGTGCCAGCCTAGGGAGATATCAGGGAGCCTACGAGCAGTACTTC. This sequence encodes CASLGRYQGAYEQYF. This chain joins TRBV2 and TRBJ2-7; D possibly matches TRBD1 or TRBD2 (5 bases each). The germline CDR1 and CDR2 sequences are SNHLY and FYNNEI. V dropped 8 bases and J dropped 2 bases, with 19 bases sitting between them. CDR3 size: 15 residues.

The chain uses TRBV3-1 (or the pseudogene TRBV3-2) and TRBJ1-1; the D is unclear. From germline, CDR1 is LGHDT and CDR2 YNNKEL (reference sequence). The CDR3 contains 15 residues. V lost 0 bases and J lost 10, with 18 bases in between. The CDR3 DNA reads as TGTGCCAGCAGCCAAGAGGCCGTCCGCCTTAAAGGAGCTTTCTTT. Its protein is CASSQEAVRLKGAFF.

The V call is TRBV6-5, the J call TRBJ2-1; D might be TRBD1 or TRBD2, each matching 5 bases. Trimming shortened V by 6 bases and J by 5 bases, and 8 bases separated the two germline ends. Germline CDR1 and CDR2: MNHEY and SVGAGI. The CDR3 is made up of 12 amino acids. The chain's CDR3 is CASSGADNEQFF. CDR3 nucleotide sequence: TGTGCCAGCAGCGGGGCTGACAATGAGCAGTTCTTC.

For the CDR3, the DNA is TGCGCCAGCAGCTTGGTTCCGGGAGGGCAAGAGACCCAGTACTTC. It yields the protein CASSLVPGGQETQYF. V usage is TRBV5-1 and J usage is TRBJ2-5, with TRBD2 matching 8 bases. The length of the CDR3 is 15 residues. Trimming at V came to 0 bases and at J to 2 bases, leaving 3 bases not matched to a gene. Germline values: CDR1 SGHRS, CDR2 YFSETQ. Looking up the rest from reference TRBV5-1 and TRBJ2-5 gives the full variable domain: KAGVTQTPRYLIKTRGQQVTLSCSPISGHRSVSWYQQTPGQGLQFLFEYFSETQRNKGNFPGRFSGRQFSNSRSEMNVSTLELGDSALYLCASSLVPGGQETQYFGPGTRLLVL.

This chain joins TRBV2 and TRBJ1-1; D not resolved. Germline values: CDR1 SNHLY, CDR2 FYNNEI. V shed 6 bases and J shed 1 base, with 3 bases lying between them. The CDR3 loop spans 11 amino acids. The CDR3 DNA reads TGTGCCAGCAGAGCGAACACTGAAGCTTTCTTT. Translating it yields CASRANTEAFF.

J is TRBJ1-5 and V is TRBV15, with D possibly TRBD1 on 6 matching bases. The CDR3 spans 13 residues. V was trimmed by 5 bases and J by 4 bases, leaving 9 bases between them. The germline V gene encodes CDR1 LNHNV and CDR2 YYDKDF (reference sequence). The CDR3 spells CATSGGGNQPQHF. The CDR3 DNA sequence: TGTGCCACCAGCGGAGGGGGAAATCAGCCCCAGCATTTT.

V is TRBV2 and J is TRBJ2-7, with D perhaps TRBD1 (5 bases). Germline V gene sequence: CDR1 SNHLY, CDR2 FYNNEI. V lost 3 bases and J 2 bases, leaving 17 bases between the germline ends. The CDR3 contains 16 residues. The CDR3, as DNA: TGTGCCAGCAGTGAGCGGTGGGCAGGGCAACCCTACGAGCAGTACTTC. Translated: CASSERWAGQPYEQYF. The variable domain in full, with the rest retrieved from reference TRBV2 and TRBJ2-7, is EPEVTQTPSHQVTQMGQEVILRCVPISNHLYFYWYRQILGQKVEFLVSFYNNEISEKSEIFDDQFSVERPDGSNFTLKIRSTKLEDSAMYFCASSERWAGQPYEQYFGPGTRLTVT.

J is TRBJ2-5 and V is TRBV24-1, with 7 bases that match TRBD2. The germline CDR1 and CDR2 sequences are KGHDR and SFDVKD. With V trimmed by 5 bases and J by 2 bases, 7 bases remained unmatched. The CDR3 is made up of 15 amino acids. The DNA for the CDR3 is TGTGCCACCAGTGGGCCCCCGGGGGGTCAAGAGACCCAGTACTTC. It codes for CATSGPPGGQETQYF.

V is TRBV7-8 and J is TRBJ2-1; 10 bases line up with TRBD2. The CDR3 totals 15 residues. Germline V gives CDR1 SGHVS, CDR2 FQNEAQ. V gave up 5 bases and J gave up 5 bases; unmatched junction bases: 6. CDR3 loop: CASSVRTSGDNEQFF. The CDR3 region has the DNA TGTGCCAGCAGCGTAAGGACTAGCGGCGACAATGAGCAGTTCTTC.